Following are 5 T cell receptor beta chains from one sample sequenced in a study of T cell repertoires in cytomegalovirus infection. Their antigens are not known. TCRdb processed the reads anew with MiXCR; each CDR3 protein has one entry. The repertoire holds around 100,000 distinct CDR3 sequences, with roughly a tenth as singletons. The source material was PBMCs, sequenced either directly or after in vitro stimulation (not recorded which). The receptors shown here come from a human donor in good health (CMV status not recorded). Some clones in this sample may be carry-over from other donors' samples.

This clonotype was detected ten times or more. The rearrangement links TRBV14 to TRBJ1-2; D not resolved. The ends were cut back, 2 bases at V and 6 bases at J, with 16 bases in the middle. The germline gives CDR1 SGHDN, CDR2 FVKESK. The CDR3 has 15 amino acids. The CDR3 region is CASSQYSLGLHGYTF. CDR3 nucleotide sequence: TGTGCCAGCAGCCAATACAGTCTCGGTCTGCATGGCTACACCTTC. The whole variable domain, remainder taken from reference TRBV14 and TRBJ1-2, is EAGVTQFPSHSVIEKGQTVTLRCDPISGHDNLYWYRRVMGKEIKFLLHFVKESKQDESGMPNNRFLAERTGGTYSTLKVQPAELEDSGVYFCASSQYSLGLHGYTFGSGTRLTVV.

V gene TRBV19 combines with J gene TRBJ2-5, with TRBD1 identical over 9 bases. Germline assignment: CDR1 LNHDA and CDR2 SQIVND (reference sequence). The CDR3 runs to 13 residues. V was pared by 6 bases and J by 4 bases, with 3 bases of the junction left unmatched. DNA for the CDR3: TGTGCCAGTAGAGACAGGGGGAGAGAGACCCAGTACTTC. Amino acids: CASRDRGRETQYF.

The chain uses TRBV20-1 and TRBJ1-3; D is unclear. CDR3 length: 14 amino acids. The germline V and J ends were trimmed by 3 bases and 8 bases, with 17 bases remaining between them. Germline V lookup: CDR1 DFQATT, CDR2 SNEGSKA (reference sequence). CDR3 sequence (DNA): TGCAGTGCTAGTACCAGCGAGTCCTTCCACACCATATATTTT. This gives the protein CSASTSESFHTIYF.

Only a few counts were recorded for this clonotype. The chain links TRBV28 to TRBJ2-7, with 7 bases aligning to TRBD2. Germline V gene sequence: CDR1 MDHEN, CDR2 SYDVKM. V lost 2 bases to trimming and J lost 4 bases; unmatched junction nucleotides: 5. The CDR3 spans 14 residues. CDR3 in amino acids: CASSLRGGLYEQYF. The DNA of the CDR3 is TGTGCCAGCAGTTTACGGGGAGGGTTGTACGAGCAGTACTTC. Looking up the rest from reference TRBV28 and TRBJ2-7 gives the full variable domain: DVKVTQSSRYLVKRTGEKVFLECVQDMDHENMFWYRQDPGLGLRLIYFSYDVKMKEKGDIPEGYSVSREKKERFSLILESASTNQTSMYLCASSLRGGLYEQYFGPGTRLTVT.

This clonotype has ten or more counts. This rearrangement joins TRBV9 to TRBJ2-1, with 7 positions matching TRBD2. The ends lost 3 bases at V and 8 bases at J; junction bases unmatched: 14. The CDR3 is made up of 16 amino acids. Germline assignment: CDR1 SGDLS and CDR2 YYNGEE. This chain's CDR3 is CASSAVAGQSGYEQFF. The DNA for the CDR3 is TGTGCCAGCAGCGCAGTAGCGGGCCAGAGTGGATATGAGCAGTTCTTC.